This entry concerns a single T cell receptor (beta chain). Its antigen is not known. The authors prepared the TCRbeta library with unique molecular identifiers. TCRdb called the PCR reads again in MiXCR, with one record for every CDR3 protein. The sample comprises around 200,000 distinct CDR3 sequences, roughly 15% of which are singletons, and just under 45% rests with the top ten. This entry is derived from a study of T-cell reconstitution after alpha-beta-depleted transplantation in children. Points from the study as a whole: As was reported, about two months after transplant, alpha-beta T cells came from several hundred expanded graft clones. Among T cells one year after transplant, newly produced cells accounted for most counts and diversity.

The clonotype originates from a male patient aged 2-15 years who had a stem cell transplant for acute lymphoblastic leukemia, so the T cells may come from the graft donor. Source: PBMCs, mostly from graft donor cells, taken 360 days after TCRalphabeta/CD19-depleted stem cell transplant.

CDR3: CASRPTEGTEAFF. DNA for the CDR3: TGTGCCAGCAGACCTACCGAGGGCACTGAAGCTTTCTTT. The chain couples TRBV12-3 or TRBV12-4 to TRBJ1-1, with D uncertain. Trimming pared 6 bases from V and 4 bases from J, leaving 12 bases between. The CDR3 consists of 13 residues.